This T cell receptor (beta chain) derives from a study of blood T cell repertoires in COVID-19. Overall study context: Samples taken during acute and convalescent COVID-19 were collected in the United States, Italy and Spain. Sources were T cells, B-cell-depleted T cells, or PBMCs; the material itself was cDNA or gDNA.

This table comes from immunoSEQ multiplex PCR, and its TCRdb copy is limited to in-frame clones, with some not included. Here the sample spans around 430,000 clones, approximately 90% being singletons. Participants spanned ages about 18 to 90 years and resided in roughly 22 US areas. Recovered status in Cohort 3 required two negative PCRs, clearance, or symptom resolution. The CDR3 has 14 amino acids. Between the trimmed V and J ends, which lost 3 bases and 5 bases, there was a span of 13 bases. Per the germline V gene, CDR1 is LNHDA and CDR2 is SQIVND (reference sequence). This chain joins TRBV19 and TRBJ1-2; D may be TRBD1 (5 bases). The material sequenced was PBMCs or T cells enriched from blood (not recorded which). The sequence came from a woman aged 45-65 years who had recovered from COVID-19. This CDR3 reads CASSIWGESYGYTF. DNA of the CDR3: TGTGCCAGTAGTATCTGGGGGGAGTCGTATGGCTACACCTTC. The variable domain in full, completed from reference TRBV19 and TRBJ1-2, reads DGGITQSPKYLFRKEGQNVTLSCEQNLNHDAMYWYRQDPGQGLRLIYYSQIVNDFQKGDIAEGYSVSREKKESFPLTVTSAQKNPTAFYLCASSIWGESYGYTFGSGTRLTVV.